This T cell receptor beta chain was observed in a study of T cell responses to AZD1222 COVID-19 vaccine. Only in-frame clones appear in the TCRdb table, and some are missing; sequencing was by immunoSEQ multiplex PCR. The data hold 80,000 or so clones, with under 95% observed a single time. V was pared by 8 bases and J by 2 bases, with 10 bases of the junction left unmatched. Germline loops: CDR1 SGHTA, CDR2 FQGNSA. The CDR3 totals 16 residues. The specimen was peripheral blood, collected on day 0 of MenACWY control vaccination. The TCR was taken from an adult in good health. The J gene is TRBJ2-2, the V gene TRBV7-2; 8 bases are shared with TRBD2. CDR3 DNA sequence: TGTGCCAGCGGCAGGGGCGGGAGGACCAACACCGGGGAGCTGTTTTTT. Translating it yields CASGRGGRTNTGELFF.